The 15 T cell receptor beta chains below all came from one sample that was sequenced in a study of early stage breast cancer tumors. Some clones are missing from TCRdb's copy, which holds only in-frame ones; the method was immunoSEQ multiplex PCR. The sample lists tens of thousands of clones, 90% to 95% seen once, with around 4.7% in the top ten. The sample consisted of blood. These receptors came from a person aged 70 to 85 with breast cancer.

V and J are TRBV27 and TRBJ1-6; 7 nucleotides line up with TRBD1. V was clipped by 3 bases and J by 6 bases; unmatched bases: 8. This CDR3 comprises 16 residues. Germline CDR1 MNHEY, CDR2 SMNVEV (reference sequence). This CDR3 is CASSFGQVIPNSPLHF. The CDR3 DNA reads as TGTGCCAGCAGTTTCGGACAGGTCATCCCTAATTCACCCCTCCACTTT.

The chain uses TRBV5-1 and TRBJ1-2; possible D gene TRBD1, 6 bases. The V gene lost 4 bases and the J gene lost 8 bases, with 27 bases spanning the gap. Germline V gene sequence: CDR1 SGHRS, CDR2 YFSETQ. The CDR3 is 17 amino acids. The CDR3 region is CASSGKDSFSLVEGYTF. CDR3 bases: TGCGCCAGCAGCGGGAAGGACAGCTTCTCCCTAGTAGAAGGCTACACCTTC.

V gene TRBV30 combines with J gene TRBJ1-2, with 7 positions matching TRBD1. V shed 7 bases, J shed 7 bases, and the junction held 6 bases outside the gene matches. Germline V gene lookup returns CDR1 GTSNPN and CDR2 SVGIG (reference sequence). The CDR3 extends over 11 amino acids. Written as DNA, the CDR3 is TGTGCCTCCTCCCCAGGGGGTGGCTACACCTTC. Residues: CASSPGGGYTF.

The genes are TRBV29-1 and TRBJ2-5, with 9 positions matching TRBD1. J was trimmed by 4 bases and V by 6 bases; bases with no gene match: 9. CDR3 length: 14 amino acids. The V gene's germline CDR1 is SQVTM and CDR2 ANQGSEA. CDR3 sequence: CSVPQGALGETQYF. As DNA, the CDR3 is TGCAGCGTGCCACAGGGGGCGCTGGGAGAGACCCAGTACTTC. Supplemented by reference TRBV29-1 and TRBJ2-5, the full variable domain reads SAVISQKPSRDICQRGTSLTIQCQVDSQVTMMFWYRQQPGQSLTLIATANQGSEATYESGFVIDKFPISRPNLTFSTLTVSNMSPEDSSIYLCSVPQGALGETQYFGPGTRLLVL.

The V and J genes are TRBV12-5 and TRBJ2-2; 11 nucleotides align to TRBD2. There are 16 residues in the CDR3. Unmatched junction bases numbered 8, after V lost 5 bases and J lost 6 bases. CDR1 is LGHNT and CDR2 is FRNRAP in the germline V gene. CDR3 DNA sequence: TGTGCTAGTGGTCTTAGACTAGCGGGAATCTCCGGGGAGCTGTTTTTT. Its protein product is CASGLRLAGISGELFF.

The chain has TRBV11-2 and TRBJ2-5, with D maybe TRBD2 (6 bases). V was pared by 3 bases and J by 5 bases, with 10 bases between. This CDR3 region has 13 residues. Germline values: CDR1 SGHAT, CDR2 FQNNGV. The CDR3 DNA sequence: TGTGCCAGCAGCTTGGGTCGGGGGGAGACCCAGTACTTC. Protein product: CASSLGRGETQYF. Full variable domain (missing parts from reference TRBV11-2 and TRBJ2-5): EAGVAQSPRYKIIEKRQSVAFWCNPISGHATLYWYQQILGQGPKLLIQFQNNGVVDDSQLPKDRFSAERLKGVDSTLKIQPAKLEDSAVYLCASSLGRGETQYFGPGTRLLVL.

This clone has more than one count but fewer than ten. The gene calls are TRBV6-5 and TRBJ1-3; 8 bases match TRBD1. CDR1 is MNHEY, CDR2 SVGAGI, per germline. V lost 4 bases to trimming and J lost 0 bases; unmatched junction nucleotides: 5. The CDR3 has 16 residues. The DNA for the CDR3 is TGTGCCAGCAGTTCGCAGGGGGCTCCCTCTGGAAACACCATATATTTT. Amino acids: CASSSQGAPSGNTIYF.

The table lists this clone with a count of one. This sequence joins TRBV30 and TRBJ2-7; the match to TRBD1 covers 10 bases. CDR3 size: 16 residues. Per germline, CDR1 GTSNPN and CDR2 SVGIG (reference sequence). The V and J ends lost 3 bases and 7 bases, in that order; junction bases with no gene match: 15. The CDR3 DNA sequence: TGTGCCTGGAGACTGAGCGGGACAGGGGTTGGGAATGAGCAGTACTTC. This codes for CAWRLSGTGVGNEQYF.

The count of this clone is one. The V call is TRBV30, the J call TRBJ1-5; TRBD1 agrees at 12 bases. The junction had 2 bases not matched to a gene; V was cut back by 3 bases and J by 5 bases. CDR1 and CDR2 from the germline V gene are GTSNPN and SVGIG (reference sequence). The CDR3 sequence is 14 residues long. The CDR3 sequence is CAWRGTGGYQPQHF. The DNA for the CDR3 is TGTGCCTGGAGGGGGACAGGGGGCTATCAGCCCCAGCATTTT.

This clone was counted once. The chain has TRBV28 and TRBJ1-1, with 8 bases that match TRBD1. Germline V lookup: CDR1 MDHEN, CDR2 SYDVKM. This CDR3 comprises 14 residues. With 2 bases clipped from V and 4 bases from J, the junction kept 3 bases outside the gene matches. The DNA of the CDR3 is TGTGCCAGCAGTTTAGCAGGGGGCGTCACTGAAGCTTTCTTT. It specifies CASSLAGGVTEAFF. The entire variable domain, with the rest obtained from reference TRBV28 and TRBJ1-1, is as follows: DVKVTQSSRYLVKRTGEKVFLECVQDMDHENMFWYRQDPGLGLRLIYFSYDVKMKEKGDIPEGYSVSREKKERFSLILESASTNQTSMYLCASSLAGGVTEAFFGQGTRLTVV.

The chain combines TRBV7-9 with TRBJ1-1; D unresolved. Trimming pared 3 bases from V and 5 bases from J, leaving 4 bases between. This CDR3 is built from 11 residues. The germline CDR1 and CDR2 sequences are SEHNR and FQNEAQ (reference sequence). This chain's CDR3 is CASSFSTEAFF. The CDR3 nucleotides are TGTGCCAGCAGCTTTTCAACTGAAGCTTTCTTT.

This chain links TRBV6-6 with TRBJ2-7; TRBD2 agrees at 10 bases. After removal of 2 bases from V and 4 bases from J, the junction contained 5 bases not matched to a gene. Germline values: CDR1 MNHNY, CDR2 SVGAGI (reference sequence). The length of the CDR3 is 15 residues. The CDR3 region is CASSYGASGGYEQYF. CDR3 sequence (DNA): TGTGCCAGCAGTTACGGGGCTAGCGGGGGTTACGAGCAGTACTTC.

The chain is built from TRBV6-1 and TRBJ1-5; D is uncertain. CDR1 and CDR2 (germline): MNHNS, SASEGT. The CDR3 contains 15 residues. The CDR3 sequence: CATTLGREGNQPQHF. The CDR3 DNA reads TGTGCAACGACCCTGGGAAGGGAGGGCAATCAGCCCCAGCATTTT.

The sample holds a few counts of this clone. The genes are TRBV5-1 and TRBJ1-2; a weak D match, TRBD1 (6 bases). Germline assignment: CDR1 SGHRS and CDR2 YFSETQ. There are 13 residues in the CDR3. With 2 bases removed from V and 4 bases from J, the gap between germline ends came to 9 bases. Here the CDR3 DNA reads TGCGCCAGCAGCTTACAGGGTATCTATGGCTACACCTTC. Its translation: CASSLQGIYGYTF.

The chain links TRBV11-2 to TRBJ2-7; 7 nucleotides agree with TRBD1. V dropped 4 bases and J dropped 7; count of bases not matched to a gene: 13. CDR3 length: 15 amino acids. Germline V lookup: CDR1 SGHAT, CDR2 FQNNGV. The CDR3 bases are TGTGCCAGCAGCTATACCGGGCAGGGGGTTGGTGAGCAGTACTTC. This encodes CASSYTGQGVGEQYF.